The entry below gives a single T cell receptor beta chain sequence along with its context. Its specificity is not known. Once obtained from cultured CD4+ T cells, the DNA was sequenced using the Oncomine TCR Beta short-read assay. MiXCR, applied by TCRdb to the PCR reads, yields one record per CDR3 protein. The data show roughly 18,000 distinct CDR3 sequences, with about 50% seen just once and 7.2% held by the top ten. The treatment denotes: roughly nine-day PBMC culture with coronavirus spike peptide pools or control peptides (ViraFEST assay). V lost 2 bases and J 4 bases, leaving 11 bases between the germline ends. CDR1 is MDHEN and CDR2 is SYDVKM in the germline V gene. The CDR3 length is 15 residues. These data belong to a study of vaccination and CD4 T cells after COVID-19. Study findings and constraints: For SARS-CoV-2-reactive clonotypes, the median went from roughly 21 to 40, a nonsignificant increase.

The rearrangement joins TRBV28 to TRBJ2-2, with TRBD2 as a possible D gene (5 bases). This sequence was found in a human donor who had recovered from COVID-19. This specimen consisted of CD4+ T cells from blood, cultured in vitro, obtained before SARS-CoV-2 vaccination. CDR3 coding DNA: TGTGCCAGCAGTTTAGCAGCGACTATCACCGGGGAGCTGTTTTTT. It yields the protein CASSLAATITGELFF.